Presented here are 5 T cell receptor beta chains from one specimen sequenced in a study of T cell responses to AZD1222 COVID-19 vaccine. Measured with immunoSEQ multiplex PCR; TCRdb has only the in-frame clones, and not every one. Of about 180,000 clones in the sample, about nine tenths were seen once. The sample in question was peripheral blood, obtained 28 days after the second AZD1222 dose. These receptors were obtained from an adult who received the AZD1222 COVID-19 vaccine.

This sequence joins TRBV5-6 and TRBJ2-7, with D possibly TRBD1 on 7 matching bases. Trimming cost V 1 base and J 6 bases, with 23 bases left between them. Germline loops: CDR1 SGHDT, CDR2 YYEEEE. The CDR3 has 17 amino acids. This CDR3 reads CASSLLQGVFEAGEQYF. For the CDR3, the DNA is TGTGCCAGCAGCTTGTTGCAGGGGGTCTTTGAAGCGGGCGAGCAGTACTTC.

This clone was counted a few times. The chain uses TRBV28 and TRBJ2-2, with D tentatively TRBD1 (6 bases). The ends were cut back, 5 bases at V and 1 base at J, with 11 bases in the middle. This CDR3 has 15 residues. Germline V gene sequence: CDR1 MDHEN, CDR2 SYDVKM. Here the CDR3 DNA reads TGTGCCAGCAGTCCAACGGGACAGAACACCGGGGAGCTGTTTTTT. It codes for CASSPTGQNTGELFF.

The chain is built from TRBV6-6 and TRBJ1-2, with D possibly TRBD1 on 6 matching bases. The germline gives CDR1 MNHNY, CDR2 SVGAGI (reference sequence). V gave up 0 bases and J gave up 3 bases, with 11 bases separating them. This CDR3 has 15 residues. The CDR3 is CASSYSAGAHYGYTF. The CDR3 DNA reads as TGTGCCAGCAGTTACTCGGCAGGGGCACACTATGGCTACACCTTC.

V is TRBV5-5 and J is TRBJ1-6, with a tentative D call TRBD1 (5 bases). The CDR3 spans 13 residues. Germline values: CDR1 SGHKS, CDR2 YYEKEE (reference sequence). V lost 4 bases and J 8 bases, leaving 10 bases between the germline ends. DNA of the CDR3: TGTGCCAGCAGCCAAACAGGAGATTCACCCCTCCACTTT. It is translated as CASSQTGDSPLHF.

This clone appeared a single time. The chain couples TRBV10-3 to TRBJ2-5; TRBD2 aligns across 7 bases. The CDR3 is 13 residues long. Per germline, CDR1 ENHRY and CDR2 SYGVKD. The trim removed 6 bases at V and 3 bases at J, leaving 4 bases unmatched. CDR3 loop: CAIRGGMEETQYF. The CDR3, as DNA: TGTGCCATCAGGGGGGGGATGGAAGAGACCCAGTACTTC.